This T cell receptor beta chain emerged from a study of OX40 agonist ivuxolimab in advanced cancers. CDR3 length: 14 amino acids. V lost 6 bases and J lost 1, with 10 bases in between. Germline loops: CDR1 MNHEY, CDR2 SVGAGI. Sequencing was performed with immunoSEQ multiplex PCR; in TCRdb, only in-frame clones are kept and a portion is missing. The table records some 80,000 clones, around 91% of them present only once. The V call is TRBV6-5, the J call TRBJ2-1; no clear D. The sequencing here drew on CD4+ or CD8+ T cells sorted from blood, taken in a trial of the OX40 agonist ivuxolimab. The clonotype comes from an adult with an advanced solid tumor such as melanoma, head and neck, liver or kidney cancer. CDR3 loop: CASRDGPSYNEQFF. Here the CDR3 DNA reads TGTGCCAGCAGGGACGGTCCTTCCTACAATGAGCAGTTCTTC.